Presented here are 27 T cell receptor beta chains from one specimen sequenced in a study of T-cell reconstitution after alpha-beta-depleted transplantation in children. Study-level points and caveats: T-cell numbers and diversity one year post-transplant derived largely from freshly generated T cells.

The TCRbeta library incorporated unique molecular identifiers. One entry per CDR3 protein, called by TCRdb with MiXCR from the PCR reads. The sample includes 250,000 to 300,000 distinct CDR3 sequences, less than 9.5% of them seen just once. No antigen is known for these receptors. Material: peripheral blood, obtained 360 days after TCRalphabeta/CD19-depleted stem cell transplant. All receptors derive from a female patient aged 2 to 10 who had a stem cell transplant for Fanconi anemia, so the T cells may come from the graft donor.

The CDR3: CASSLNFNYGYTF. CDR3 nucleotides: TGTGCCAGCAGCTTAAATTTTAACTATGGCTACACCTTC. This chain links TRBV7-2 with TRBJ1-2; D is ambiguous. Per the germline V gene, CDR1 is SGHTA and CDR2 is FQGNSA. This CDR3 contains 13 residues. V was cut by 2 bases and J by 1 base, with 5 bases left in between.

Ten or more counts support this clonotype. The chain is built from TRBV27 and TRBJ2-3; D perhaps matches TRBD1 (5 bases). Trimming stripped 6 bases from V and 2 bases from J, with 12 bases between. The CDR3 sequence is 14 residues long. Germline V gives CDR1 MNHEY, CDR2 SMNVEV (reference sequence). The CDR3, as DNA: TGTGCCAGCAGCAGGGAATTCAACACAGATACGCAGTATTTT. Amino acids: CASSREFNTDTQYF.

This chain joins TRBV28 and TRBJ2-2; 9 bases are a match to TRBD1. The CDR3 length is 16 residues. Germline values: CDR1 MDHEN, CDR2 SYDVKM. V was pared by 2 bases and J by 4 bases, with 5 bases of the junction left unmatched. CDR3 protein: CASSLPDRGSTGELFF. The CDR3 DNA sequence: TGTGCCAGCAGTTTACCGGACAGGGGATCCACCGGGGAGCTGTTTTTT. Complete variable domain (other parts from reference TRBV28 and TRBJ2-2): DVKVTQSSRYLVKRTGEKVFLECVQDMDHENMFWYRQDPGLGLRLIYFSYDVKMKEKGDIPEGYSVSREKKERFSLILESASTNQTSMYLCASSLPDRGSTGELFFGEGSRLTVL.

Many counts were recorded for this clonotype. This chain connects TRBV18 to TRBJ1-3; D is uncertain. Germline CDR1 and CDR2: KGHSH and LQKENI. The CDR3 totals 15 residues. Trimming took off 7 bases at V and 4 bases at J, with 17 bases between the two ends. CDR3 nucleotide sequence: TGTGCCAGCTTGTTTGAGGCCTCCCCAGGAAACACCATATATTTT. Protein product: CASLFEASPGNTIYF.

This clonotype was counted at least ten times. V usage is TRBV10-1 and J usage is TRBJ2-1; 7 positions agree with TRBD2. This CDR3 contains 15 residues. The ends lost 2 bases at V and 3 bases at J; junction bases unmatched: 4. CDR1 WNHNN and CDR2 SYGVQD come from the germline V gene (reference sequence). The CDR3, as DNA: TGCGCCAGCAGTGAGAAGTCTAGCGGCTACAATGAGCAGTTCTTC. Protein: CASSEKSSGYNEQFF.

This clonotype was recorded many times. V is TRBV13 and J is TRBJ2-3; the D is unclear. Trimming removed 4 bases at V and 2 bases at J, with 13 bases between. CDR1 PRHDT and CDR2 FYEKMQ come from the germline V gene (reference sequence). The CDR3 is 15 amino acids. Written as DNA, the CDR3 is TGTGCCAGCAGCTCTAGTGGCAGGTTCACAGATACGCAGTATTTT. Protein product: CASSSSGRFTDTQYF.

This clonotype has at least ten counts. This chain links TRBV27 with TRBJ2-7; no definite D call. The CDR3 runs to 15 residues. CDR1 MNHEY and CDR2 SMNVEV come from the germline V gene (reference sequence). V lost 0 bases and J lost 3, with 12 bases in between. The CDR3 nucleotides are TGTGCCAGCAGTTTATCCGGAAGGACCCTCTACGAGCAGTACTTC. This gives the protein CASSLSGRTLYEQYF.

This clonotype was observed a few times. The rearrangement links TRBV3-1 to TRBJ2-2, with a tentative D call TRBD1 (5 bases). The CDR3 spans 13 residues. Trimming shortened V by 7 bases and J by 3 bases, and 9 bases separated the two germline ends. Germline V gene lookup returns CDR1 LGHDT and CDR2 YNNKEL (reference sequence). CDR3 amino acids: CASKGIYTGELFF. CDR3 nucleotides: TGTGCCAGCAAGGGGATCTACACCGGGGAGCTGTTTTTT.

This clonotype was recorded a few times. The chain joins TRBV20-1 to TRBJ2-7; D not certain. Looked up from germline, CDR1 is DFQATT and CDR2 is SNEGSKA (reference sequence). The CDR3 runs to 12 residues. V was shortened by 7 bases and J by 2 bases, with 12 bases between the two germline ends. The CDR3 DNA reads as TGCAGTGTTTTAACGGATCCCTACGAGCAGTACTTC. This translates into CSVLTDPYEQYF.

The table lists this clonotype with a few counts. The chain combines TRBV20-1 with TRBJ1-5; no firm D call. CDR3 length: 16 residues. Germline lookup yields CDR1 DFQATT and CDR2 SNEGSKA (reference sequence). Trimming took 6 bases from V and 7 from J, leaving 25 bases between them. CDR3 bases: TGCAGTGCGATAGATGCCGCTCCTACGGCCAGACAGCCCCAGCATTTT. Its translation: CSAIDAAPTARQPQHF.

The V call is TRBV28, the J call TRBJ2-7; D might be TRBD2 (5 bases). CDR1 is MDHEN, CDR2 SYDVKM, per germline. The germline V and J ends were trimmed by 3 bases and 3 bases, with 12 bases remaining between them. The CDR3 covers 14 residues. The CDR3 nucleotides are TGTGCCAGCAGTTTCGAGGGTTTCGACTACGAGCAGTACTTC. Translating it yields CASSFEGFDYEQYF.

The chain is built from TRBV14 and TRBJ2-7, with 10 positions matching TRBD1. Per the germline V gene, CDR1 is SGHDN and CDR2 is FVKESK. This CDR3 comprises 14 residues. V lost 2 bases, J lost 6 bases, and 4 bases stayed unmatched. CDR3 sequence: CASSQTGTGVEQYF. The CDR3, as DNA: TGTGCCAGCAGCCAAACCGGGACAGGGGTCGAGCAGTACTTC.

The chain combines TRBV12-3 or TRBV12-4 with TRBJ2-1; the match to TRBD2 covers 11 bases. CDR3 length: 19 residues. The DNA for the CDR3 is TGTACCTGCAGTTTAGTCCTGGGGGAGGGGACTAGCGGAGACAATGAGCAGTTCTTC. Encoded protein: CTCSLVLGEGTSGDNEQFF.

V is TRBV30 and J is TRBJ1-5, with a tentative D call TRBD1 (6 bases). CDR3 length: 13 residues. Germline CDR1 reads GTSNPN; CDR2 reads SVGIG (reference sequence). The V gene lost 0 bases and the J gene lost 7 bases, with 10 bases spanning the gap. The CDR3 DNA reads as TGTGCCTGGAGTGTAGGGACAAAACAGCCCCAGCATTTT. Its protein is CAWSVGTKQPQHF.

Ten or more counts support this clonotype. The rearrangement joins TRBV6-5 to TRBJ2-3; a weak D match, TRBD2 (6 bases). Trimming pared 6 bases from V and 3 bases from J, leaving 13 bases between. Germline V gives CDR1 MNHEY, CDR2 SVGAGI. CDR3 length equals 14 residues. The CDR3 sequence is CASRVAGMTDTQYF. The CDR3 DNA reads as TGTGCCAGCAGGGTGGCGGGGATGACAGATACGCAGTATTTT.

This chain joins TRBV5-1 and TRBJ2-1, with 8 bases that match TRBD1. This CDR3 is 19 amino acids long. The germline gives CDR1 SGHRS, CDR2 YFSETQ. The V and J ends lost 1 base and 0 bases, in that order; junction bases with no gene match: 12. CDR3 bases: TGCGCCAGCAGCTTGCTAAACAGGGGGAGGAGGATCTCCTACAATGAGCAGTTCTTC. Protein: CASSLLNRGRRISYNEQFF.

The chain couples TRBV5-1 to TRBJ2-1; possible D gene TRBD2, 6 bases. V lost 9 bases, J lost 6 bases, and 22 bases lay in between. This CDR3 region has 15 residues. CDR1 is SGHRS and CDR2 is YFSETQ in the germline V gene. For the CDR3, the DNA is TGCGCCAACAAGAGGGTCGGGAGCCGCCTCAATGAGCAGTTCTTC. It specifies CANKRVGSRLNEQFF.

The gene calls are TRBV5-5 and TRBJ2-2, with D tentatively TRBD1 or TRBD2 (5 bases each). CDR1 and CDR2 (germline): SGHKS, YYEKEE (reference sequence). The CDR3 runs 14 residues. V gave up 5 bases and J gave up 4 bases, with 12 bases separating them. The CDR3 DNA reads TGTGCCAGCAGGTTATGGGACCTCACCGGGGAGCTGTTTTTT. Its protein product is CASRLWDLTGELFF.

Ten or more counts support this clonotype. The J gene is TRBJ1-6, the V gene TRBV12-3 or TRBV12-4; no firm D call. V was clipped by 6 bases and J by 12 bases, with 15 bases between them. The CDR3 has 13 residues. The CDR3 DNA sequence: TGTGCCAGCAGCACTCTCAGGCATCTACCCCTCCACTTT. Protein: CASSTLRHLPLHF.

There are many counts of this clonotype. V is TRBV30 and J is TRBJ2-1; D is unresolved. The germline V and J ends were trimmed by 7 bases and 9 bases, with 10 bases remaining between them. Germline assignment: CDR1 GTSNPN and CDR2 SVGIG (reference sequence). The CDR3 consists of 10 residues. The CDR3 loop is CALQRGEQFF. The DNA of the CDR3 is TGTGCCTTGCAGCGTGGTGAGCAGTTCTTC. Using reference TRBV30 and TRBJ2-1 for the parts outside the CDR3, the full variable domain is SQTIHQWPATLVQPVGSPLSLECTVEGTSNPNLYWYRQAAGRGLQLLFYSVGIGQISSEVPQNLSASRPQDRQFILSSKKLLLSDSGFYLCALQRGEQFFGPGTRLTVL.

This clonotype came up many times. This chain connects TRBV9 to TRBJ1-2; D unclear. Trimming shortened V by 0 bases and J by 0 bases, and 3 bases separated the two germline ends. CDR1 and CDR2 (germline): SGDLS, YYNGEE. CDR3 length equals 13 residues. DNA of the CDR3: TGTGCCAGCAGCGTAGCAGCTAACTATGGCTACACCTTC. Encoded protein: CASSVAANYGYTF.

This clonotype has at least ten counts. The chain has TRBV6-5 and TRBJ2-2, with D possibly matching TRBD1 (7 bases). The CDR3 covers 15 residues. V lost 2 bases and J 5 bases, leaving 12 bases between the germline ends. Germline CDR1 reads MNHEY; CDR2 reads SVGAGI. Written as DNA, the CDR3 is TGTGCCAGCAGTTACGGGCAGGGGGGAACCGGGGAGCTGTTTTTT. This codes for CASSYGQGGTGELFF.

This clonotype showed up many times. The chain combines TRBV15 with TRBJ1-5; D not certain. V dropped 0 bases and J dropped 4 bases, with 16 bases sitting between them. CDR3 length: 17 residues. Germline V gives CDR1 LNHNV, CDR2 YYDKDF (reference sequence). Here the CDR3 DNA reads TGTGCCACCAGCAGAGACTCAGCCAGGTTAGGGAATCAGCCCCAGCATTTT. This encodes CATSRDSARLGNQPQHF.

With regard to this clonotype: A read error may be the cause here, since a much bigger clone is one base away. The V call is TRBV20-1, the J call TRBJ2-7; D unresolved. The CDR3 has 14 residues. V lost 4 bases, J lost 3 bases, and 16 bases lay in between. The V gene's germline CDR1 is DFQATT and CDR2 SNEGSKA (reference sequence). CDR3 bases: TGCAGTGCTAAGGGCGTGGGCAGGATCTACGAGCAGTACTTC. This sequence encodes CSAKGVGRIYEQYF.

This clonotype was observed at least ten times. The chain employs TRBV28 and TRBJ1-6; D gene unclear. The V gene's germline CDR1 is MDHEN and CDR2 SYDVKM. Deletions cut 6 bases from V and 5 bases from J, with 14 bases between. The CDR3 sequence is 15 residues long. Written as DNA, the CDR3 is TGTGCCAGCAGGCGACCCGAGCCAGATAATTCACCCCTCCACTTT. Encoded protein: CASRRPEPDNSPLHF.

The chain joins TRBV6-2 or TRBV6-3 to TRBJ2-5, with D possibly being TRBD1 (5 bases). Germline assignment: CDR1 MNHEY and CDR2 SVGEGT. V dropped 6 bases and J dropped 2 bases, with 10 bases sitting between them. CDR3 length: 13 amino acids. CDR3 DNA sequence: TGTGCCAGCAGACAGGACGCTCAAGAGACCCAGTACTTC. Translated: CASRQDAQETQYF.

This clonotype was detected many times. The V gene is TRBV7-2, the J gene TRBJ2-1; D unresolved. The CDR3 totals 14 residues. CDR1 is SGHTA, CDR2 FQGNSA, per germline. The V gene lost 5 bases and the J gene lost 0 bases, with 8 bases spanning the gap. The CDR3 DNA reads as TGTGCCAGCAGCCTTAAAAGCTCCTACAATGAGCAGTTCTTC. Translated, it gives CASSLKSSYNEQFF.